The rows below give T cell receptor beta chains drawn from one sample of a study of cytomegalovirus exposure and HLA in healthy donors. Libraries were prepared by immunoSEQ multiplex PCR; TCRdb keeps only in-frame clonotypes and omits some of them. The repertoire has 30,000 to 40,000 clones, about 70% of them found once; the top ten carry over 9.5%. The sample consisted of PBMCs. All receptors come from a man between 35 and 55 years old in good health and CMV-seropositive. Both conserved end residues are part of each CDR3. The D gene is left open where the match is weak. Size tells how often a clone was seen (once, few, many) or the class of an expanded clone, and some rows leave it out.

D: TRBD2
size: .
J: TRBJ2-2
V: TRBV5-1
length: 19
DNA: TGCGCCAGCAGCCAAACGGGTCTAGCGGGGGGAACGAACACCGGGGAGCTGTTTTTT
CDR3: CASSQTGLAGGTNTGELFF

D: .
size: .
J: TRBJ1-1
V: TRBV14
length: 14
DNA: TGTGCCAGCAGCCAAGATTTCCGGAGCACTGAAGCTTTCTTT
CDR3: CASSQDFRSTEAFF

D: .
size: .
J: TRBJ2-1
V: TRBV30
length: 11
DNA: TGTGCACAGAAGGACTACAATGAGCAGTTCTTC
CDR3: CAQKDYNEQFF

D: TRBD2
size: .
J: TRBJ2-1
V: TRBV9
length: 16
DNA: TGTGCCAGCAGCATCTTCTCTAGCGGCCCCTGGGATGAGCAGTTCTTC
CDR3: CASSIFSSGPWDEQFF

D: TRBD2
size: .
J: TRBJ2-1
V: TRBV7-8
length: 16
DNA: TGTGCCAGCAGCTTAGCAGTAGCGGGGGGAAACAATGAGCAGTTCTTC
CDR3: CASSLAVAGGNNEQFF

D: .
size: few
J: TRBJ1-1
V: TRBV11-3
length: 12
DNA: TGTGCCAGTGTGGGAGGGGGCACTGAAGCTTTCTTT
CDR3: CASVGGGTEAFF

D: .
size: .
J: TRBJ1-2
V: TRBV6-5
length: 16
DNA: TGTGCCAGCAGTTACTCCCCGACAGGTAGAAACTATGGCTACACCTTC
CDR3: CASSYSPTGRNYGYTF

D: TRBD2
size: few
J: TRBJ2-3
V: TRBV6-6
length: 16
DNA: TGTGCCAGCAGTTGGGCTAGCGGGACTACAACAGATACGCAGTATTTT
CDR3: CASSWASGTTTDTQYF

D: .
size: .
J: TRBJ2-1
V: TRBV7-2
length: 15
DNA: TGTGCCAGCAGCCGTGCTAGCGTCTCCTACAATGAGCAGTTCTTC
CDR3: CASSRASVSYNEQFF

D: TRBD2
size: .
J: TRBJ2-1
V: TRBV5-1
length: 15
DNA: TGCGCCAGCAGCTTGGCAAGCGGGGAATACAATGAGCAGTTCTTC
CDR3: CASSLASGEYNEQFF

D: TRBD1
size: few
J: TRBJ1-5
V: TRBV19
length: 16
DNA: TGTGCCACTCGGGACAGGCTGGGGGGACACAATCAGCCCCAGCATTTT
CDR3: CATRDRLGGHNQPQHF

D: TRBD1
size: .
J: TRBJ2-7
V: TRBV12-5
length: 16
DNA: TGTGCTAGTGGTTTGGGACAAGGACAGGGCTCCGCCGAGCAGTACTTC
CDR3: CASGLGQGQGSAEQYF

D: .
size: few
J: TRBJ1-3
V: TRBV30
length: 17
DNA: TGTGCCTGGAATCGGGGGGTCACAGGGAGCTCTGGAAACACCATATATTTT
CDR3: CAWNRGVTGSSGNTIYF

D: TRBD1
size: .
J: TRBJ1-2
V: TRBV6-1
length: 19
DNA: TGTGCCAGCAGTGAATACCTCCGCGGCAGACAGGGCCCTAACTATGGCTACACCTTC
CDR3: CASSEYLRGRQGPNYGYTF

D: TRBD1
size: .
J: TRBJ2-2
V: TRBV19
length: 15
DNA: TGTGCCAGTAGTTTCACAGGGGGCGGGACCGGGGAGCTGTTTTTT
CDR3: CASSFTGGGTGELFF

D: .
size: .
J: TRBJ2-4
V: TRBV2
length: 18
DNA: TGTGCCAGCAGGGGGGGAGGTTTAGCGAACGTAGCCAAAAACATTCAGTACTTC
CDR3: CASRGGGLANVAKNIQYF

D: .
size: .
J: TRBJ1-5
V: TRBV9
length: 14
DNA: TGTGCCAGCAGCGCCCGGGGGGCCGATCAGCCCCAGCATTTT
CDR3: CASSARGADQPQHF

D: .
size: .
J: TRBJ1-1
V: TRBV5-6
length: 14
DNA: TGTGCCAGCAGCTTGACAGGGAGAAACACTGAAGCTTTCTTT
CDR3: CASSLTGRNTEAFF

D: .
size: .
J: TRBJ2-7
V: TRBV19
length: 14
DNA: TGTGCCAGTAGTATAGAAGGGGATGGGCGCGAGCAGTACTTC
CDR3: CASSIEGDGREQYF

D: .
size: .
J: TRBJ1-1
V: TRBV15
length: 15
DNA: TGTGCCACCAGCAGTCGGACAAAAGAAAACACTGAAGCTTTCTTT
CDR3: CATSSRTKENTEAFF

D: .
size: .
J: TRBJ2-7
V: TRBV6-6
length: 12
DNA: TGTGCCAGCAGTCTACAGGGTAGCGAGCAGTACTTC
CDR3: CASSLQGSEQYF

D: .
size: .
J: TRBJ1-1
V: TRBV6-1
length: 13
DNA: TGTGCCAGCGAACAGGGATTAAACACTGAAGCTTTCTTT
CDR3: CASEQGLNTEAFF

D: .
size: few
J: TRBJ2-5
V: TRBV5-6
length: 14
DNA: TGTGCCAGCAGCTCCGGCTCAGGGTTGAAGACCCAGTACTTC
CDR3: CASSSGSGLKTQYF

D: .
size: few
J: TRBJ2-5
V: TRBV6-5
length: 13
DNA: TGTGCCAGCAGATCTTGGGGGCTGGAGACCCAGTACTTC
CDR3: CASRSWGLETQYF

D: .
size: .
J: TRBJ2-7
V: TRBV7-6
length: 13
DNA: TGTGCCAGCAGCTTAGCAACAGCTTACGAGCAGTACTTC
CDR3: CASSLATAYEQYF

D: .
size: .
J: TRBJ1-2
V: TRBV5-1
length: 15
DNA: TGCGCCAGCAGCTTGCTAGGGGGTTCTAACTATGGCTACACCTTC
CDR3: CASSLLGGSNYGYTF

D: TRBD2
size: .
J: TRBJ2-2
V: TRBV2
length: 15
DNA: TGTGCCAGCAGGGGACTAGCGTATAACACCGGGGAGCTGTTTTTT
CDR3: CASRGLAYNTGELFF

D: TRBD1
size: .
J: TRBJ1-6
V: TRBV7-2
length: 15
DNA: TGTGCCAGCAGCGACAGGGTACAGGGTAATTCACCCCTCCACTTT
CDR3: CASSDRVQGNSPLHF

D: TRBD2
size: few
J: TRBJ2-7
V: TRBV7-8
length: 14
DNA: TGTGCCAGCAGCTTAGTAGCGGGGTCTTCCGAGCAGTACTTC
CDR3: CASSLVAGSSEQYF

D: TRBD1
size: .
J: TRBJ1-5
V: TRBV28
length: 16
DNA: TGTGCCAGCAGTAGCTGGGGCAGGGGGAGCGGTCAGCCCCAGCATTTT
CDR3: CASSSWGRGSGQPQHF

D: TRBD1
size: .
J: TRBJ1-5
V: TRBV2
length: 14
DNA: TGTGCCAGCAGTGGAGAACAGGGGGCGGGCCCCCAGCATTTT
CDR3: CASSGEQGAGPQHF

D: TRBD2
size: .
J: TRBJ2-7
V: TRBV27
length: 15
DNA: TGTGCCAGCAGTTACCGAGAGCGGGGGTCCTACGAGCAGTACTTC
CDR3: CASSYRERGSYEQYF

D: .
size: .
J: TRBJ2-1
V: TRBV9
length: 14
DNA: TGTGCCAGCAGCCAACAACTAGCCGGCAATGAGCAGTTCTTC
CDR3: CASSQQLAGNEQFF

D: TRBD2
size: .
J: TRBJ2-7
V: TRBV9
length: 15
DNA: TGTGCCAGCAGCGTGGGAGCGGGGGCGACCTACGAGCAGTACTTC
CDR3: CASSVGAGATYEQYF

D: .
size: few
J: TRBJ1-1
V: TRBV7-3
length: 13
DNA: TGTGCCAGCAGCTTAGGGGCTTACACTGAAGCTTTCTTT
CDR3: CASSLGAYTEAFF

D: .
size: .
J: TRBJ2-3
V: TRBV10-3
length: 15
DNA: TGTGCCATCAGTGTAAGGGGGAAGGAGACAGATACGCAGTATTTT
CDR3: CAISVRGKETDTQYF

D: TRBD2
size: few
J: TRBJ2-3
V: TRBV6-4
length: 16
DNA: TGTGCCAGCAGTGCCCTTAGCGGGGGGGCCCTAGATACGCAGTATTTT
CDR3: CASSALSGGALDTQYF

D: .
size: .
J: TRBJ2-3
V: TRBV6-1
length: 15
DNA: TGTGCCAGCAGTGAAGTGAGGACTTCAATAGATACGCAGTATTTT
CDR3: CASSEVRTSIDTQYF

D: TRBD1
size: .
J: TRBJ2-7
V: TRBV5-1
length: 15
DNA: TGCGCCAGCAGCTCGACGACAGGGGGGTACTACGAGCAGTACTTC
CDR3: CASSSTTGGYYEQYF

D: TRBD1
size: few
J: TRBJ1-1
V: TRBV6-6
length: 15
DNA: TGTGCCAGCAGTCCTTTCCGACAGGGGAACACTGAAGCTTTCTTT
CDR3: CASSPFRQGNTEAFF

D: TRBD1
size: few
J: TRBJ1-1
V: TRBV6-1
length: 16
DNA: TGTGCCAGCAGTGTCTCACAGGGGGCTTGGCTCACTGAAGCTTTCTTT
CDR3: CASSVSQGAWLTEAFF

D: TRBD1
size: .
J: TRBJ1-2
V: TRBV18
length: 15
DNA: TGTGCCAGCTCACTGGATCGGACAGGGAAGTATGGCTACACCTTC
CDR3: CASSLDRTGKYGYTF

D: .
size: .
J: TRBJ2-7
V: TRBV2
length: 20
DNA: TGTGCCAGCAGCAATCTCTCCCACTTGCGGGGCTACAGGTGGACCTACGAGCAGTACTTC
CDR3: CASSNLSHLRGYRWTYEQYF

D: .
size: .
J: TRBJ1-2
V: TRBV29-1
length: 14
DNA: TGCAGCGTGTGGGGGGGGGAAAGCAGTGTCGGCTACACCTTC
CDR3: CSVWGGESSVGYTF

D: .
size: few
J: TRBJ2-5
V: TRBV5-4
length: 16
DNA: TGTGCCAGCAGCACTCCCCCGGGACGGGGGGCAGAGACCCAGTACTTC
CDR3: CASSTPPGRGAETQYF

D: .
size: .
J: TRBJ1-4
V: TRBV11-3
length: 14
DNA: TGTGCCAGCAGCTTGGGGGGAATTGGAGAAAAACTGTTTTTT
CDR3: CASSLGGIGEKLFF

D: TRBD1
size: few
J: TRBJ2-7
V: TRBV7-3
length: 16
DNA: TGTGCCAGCAGCGGTAAAAGGACAGGGGGCTCCTACGAGCAGTACTTC
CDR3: CASSGKRTGGSYEQYF

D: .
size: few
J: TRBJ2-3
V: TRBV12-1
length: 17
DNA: TGTGCCAGCAGCTCCCCCCGGGGAGGCCCTAGCACAGATACGCAGTATTTT
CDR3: CASSSPRGGPSTDTQYF

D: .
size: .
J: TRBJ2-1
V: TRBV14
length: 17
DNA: TGTGCCAGCAGCCCCGAGTCCGCTCACTCCCGGGACAATGAGCAGTTCTTC
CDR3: CASSPESAHSRDNEQFF

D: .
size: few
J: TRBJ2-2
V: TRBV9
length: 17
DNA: TGTGCCAGCAGCTCCCGCGGCAGGGGGGCGAACACCGGGGAGCTGTTTTTT
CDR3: CASSSRGRGANTGELFF